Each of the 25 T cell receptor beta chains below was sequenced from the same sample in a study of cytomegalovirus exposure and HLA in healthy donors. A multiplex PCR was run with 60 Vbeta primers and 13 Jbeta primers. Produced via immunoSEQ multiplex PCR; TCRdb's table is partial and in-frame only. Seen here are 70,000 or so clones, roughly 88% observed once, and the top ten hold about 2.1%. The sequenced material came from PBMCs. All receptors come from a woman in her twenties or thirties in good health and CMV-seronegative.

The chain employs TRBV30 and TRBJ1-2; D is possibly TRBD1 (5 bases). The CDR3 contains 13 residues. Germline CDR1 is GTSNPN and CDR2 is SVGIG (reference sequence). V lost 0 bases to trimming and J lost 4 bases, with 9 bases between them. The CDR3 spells CAWSVSGGYGYTF. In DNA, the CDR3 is TGTGCCTGGAGTGTTAGCGGGGGCTATGGCTACACCTTC.

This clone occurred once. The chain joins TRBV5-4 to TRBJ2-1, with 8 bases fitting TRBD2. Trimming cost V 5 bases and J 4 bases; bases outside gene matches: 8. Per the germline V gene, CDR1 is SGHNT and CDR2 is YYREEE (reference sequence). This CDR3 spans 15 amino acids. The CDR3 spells CASSFTSGTYNEQFF. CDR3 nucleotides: TGTGCCAGCAGTTTTACTAGCGGAACATACAATGAGCAGTTCTTC.

The CDR3 here is CASSLDSTYEQYF. The CDR3 DNA follows: TGTGCCAGCAGCTTGGACAGTACCTACGAGCAGTACTTC. V gene TRBV5-8 combines with J gene TRBJ2-7; D remains unclear. CDR3 length: 13 residues. V lost 0 bases and J 2 bases, leaving 6 bases between the germline ends. Looked up from germline, CDR1 is SGHTS and CDR2 is YDEGEE.

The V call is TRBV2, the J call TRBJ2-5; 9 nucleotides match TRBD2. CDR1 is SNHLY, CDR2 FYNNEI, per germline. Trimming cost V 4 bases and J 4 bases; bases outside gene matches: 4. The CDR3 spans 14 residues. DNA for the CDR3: TGTGCCAGCAGTGGGGCTAGCGGGATAGAGACCCAGTACTTC. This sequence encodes CASSGASGIETQYF.

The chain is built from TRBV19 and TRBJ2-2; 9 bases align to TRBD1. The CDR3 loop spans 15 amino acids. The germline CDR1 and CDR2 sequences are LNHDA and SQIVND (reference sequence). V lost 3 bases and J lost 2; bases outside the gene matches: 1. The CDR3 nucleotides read TGTGCCAGTAGTATGGACAGGGGAAACACCGGGGAGCTGTTTTTT. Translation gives CASSMDRGNTGELFF.

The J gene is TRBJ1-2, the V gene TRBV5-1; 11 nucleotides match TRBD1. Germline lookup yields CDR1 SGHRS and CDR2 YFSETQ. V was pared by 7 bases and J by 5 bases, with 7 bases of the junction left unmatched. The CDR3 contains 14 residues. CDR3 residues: CASATGTGGYGYTF. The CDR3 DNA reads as TGCGCCAGCGCCACCGGGACAGGGGGGTATGGCTACACCTTC.

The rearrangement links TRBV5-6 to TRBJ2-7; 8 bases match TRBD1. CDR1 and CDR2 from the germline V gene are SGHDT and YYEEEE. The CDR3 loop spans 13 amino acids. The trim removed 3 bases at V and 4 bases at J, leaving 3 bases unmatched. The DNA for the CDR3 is TGTGCCAGCAGCTCCGGGACAGGTTACGAGCAGTACTTC. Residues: CASSSGTGYEQYF.

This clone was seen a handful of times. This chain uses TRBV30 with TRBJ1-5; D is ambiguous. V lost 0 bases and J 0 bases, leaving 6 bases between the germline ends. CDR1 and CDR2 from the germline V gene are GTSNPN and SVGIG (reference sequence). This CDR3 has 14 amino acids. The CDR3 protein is CAWSVQDSNQPQHF. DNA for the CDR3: TGTGCCTGGAGTGTTCAGGATAGCAATCAGCCCCAGCATTTT. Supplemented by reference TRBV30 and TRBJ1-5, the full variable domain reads SQTIHQWPATLVQPVGSPLSLECTVEGTSNPNLYWYRQAAGRGLQLLFYSVGIGQISSEVPQNLSASRPQDRQFILSSKKLLLSDSGFYLCAWSVQDSNQPQHFGDGTRLSIL.

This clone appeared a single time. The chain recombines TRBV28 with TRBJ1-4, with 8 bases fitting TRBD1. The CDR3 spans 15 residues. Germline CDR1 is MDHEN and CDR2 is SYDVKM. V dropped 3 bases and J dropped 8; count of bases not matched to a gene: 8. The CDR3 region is CASSLIGQGGEKLFF. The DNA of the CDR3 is TGTGCCAGCAGTTTGATCGGACAGGGCGGCGAAAAACTGTTTTTT.

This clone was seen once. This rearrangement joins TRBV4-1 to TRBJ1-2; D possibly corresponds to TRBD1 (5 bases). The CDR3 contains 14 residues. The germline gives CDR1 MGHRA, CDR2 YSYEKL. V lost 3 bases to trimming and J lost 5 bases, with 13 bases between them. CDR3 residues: CASSHGGGGYGYTF. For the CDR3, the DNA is TGCGCCAGCAGCCATGGGGGGGGAGGATATGGCTACACCTTC.

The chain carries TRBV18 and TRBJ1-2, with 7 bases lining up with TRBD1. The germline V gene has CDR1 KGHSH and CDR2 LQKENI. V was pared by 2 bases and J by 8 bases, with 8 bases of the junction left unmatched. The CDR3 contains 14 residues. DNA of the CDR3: TGTGCCAGCTCACCAACGGGCGACAGGGAGGGCTACACCTTC. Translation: CASSPTGDREGYTF.

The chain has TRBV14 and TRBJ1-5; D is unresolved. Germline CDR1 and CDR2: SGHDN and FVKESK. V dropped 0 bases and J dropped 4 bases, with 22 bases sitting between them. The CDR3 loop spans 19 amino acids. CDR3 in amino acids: CASSQDSPWAVRANQPQHF. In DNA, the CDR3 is TGTGCCAGCAGCCAAGATTCGCCTTGGGCGGTGAGGGCAAATCAGCCCCAGCATTTT.

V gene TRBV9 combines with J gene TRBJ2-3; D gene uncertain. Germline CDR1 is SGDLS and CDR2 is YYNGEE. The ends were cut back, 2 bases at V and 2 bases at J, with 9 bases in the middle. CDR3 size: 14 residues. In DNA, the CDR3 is TGTGCCAGCAGCGTGTTGGAGATCACAGATACGCAGTATTTT. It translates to CASSVLEITDTQYF. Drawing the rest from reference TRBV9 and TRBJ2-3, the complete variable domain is DSGVTQTPKHLITATGQRVTLRCSPRSGDLSVYWYQQSLDQGLQFLIQYYNGEERAKGNILERFSAQQFPDLHSELNLSSLELGDSALYFCASSVLEITDTQYFGPGTRLTVL.

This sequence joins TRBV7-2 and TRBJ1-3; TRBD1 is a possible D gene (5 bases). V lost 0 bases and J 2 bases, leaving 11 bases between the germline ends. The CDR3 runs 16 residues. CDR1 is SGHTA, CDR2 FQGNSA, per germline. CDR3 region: CASSLAPRVTGNTIYF. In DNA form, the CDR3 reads TGTGCCAGCAGCTTAGCCCCCAGGGTTACTGGAAACACCATATATTTT. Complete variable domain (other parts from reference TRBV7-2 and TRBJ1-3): GAGVSQSPSNKVTEKGKDVELRCDPISGHTALYWYRQSLGQGLEFLIYFQGNSAPDKSGLPSDRFSAERTGGSVSTLTIQRTQQEDSAVYLCASSLAPRVTGNTIYFGEGSWLTVV.

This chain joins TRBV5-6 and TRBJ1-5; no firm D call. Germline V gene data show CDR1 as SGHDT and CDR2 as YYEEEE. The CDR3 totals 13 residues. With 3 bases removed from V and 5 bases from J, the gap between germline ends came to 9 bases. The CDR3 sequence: CASSSRRDQPQHF. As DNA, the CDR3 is TGTGCCAGCAGCTCCAGACGGGATCAGCCCCAGCATTTT.

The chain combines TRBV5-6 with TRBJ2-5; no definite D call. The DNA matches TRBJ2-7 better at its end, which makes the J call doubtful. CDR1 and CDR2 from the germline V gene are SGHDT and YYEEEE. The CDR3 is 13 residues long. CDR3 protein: CASSFLGRYEQYF. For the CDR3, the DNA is TGTGCCAGCAGCTTTTTGGGCCGCTACGAGCAGTACTTC.

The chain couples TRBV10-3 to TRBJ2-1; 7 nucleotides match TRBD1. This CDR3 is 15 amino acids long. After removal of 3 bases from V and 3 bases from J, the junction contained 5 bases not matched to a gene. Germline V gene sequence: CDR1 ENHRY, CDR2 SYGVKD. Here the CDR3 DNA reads TGTGCCATCAGTGATAGGTCAGGGGGCTACAATGAGCAGTTCTTC. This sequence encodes CAISDRSGGYNEQFF.

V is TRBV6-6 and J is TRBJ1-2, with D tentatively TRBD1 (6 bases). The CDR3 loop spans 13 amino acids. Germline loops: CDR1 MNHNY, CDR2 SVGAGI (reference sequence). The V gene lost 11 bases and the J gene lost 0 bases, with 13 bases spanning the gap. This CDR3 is CASLKGANYGYTF. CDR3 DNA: TGTGCCTCCCTAAAGGGGGCTAACTATGGCTACACCTTC.

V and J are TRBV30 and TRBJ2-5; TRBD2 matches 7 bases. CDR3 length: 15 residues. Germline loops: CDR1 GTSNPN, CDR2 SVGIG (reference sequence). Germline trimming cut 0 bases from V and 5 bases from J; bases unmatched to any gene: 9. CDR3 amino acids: CAWSVLGGSSETQYF. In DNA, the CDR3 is TGTGCCTGGAGTGTACTCGGGGGGTCCTCGGAGACCCAGTACTTC.

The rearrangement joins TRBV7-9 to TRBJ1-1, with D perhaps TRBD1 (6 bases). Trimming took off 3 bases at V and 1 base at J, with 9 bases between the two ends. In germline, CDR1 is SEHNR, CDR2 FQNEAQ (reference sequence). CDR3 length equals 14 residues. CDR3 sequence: CASSFWTANTEAFF. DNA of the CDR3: TGTGCCAGCAGCTTCTGGACAGCGAACACTGAAGCTTTCTTT.

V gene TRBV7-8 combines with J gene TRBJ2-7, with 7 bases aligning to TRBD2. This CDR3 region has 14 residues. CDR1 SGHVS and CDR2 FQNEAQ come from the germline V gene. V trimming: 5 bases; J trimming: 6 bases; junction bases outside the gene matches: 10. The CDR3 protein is CASSPVIAGLEQYF. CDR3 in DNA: TGTGCCAGCAGCCCGGTGATAGCGGGCCTCGAGCAGTACTTC. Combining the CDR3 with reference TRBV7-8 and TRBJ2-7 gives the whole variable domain GAGVSQSPRYKVAKRGQDVALRCDPISGHVSLFWYQQALGQGPEFLTYFQNEAQLDKSGLPSDRFFAERPEGSVSTLKIQRTQQEDSAVYLCASSPVIAGLEQYFGPGTRLTVT.

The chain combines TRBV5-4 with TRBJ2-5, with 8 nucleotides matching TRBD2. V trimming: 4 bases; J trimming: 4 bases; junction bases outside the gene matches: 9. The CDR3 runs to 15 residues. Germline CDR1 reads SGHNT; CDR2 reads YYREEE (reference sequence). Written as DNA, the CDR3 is TGTGCCAGCAGCCTCCCTCCGGGAGGGAGAGAGACCCAGTACTTC. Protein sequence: CASSLPPGGRETQYF.

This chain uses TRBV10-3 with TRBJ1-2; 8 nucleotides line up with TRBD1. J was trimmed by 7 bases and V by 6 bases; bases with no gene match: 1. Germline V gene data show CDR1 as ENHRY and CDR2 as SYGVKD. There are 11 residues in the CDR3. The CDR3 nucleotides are TGTGCCATCAGGACAGGGGTTGGCTACACCTTC. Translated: CAIRTGVGYTF.

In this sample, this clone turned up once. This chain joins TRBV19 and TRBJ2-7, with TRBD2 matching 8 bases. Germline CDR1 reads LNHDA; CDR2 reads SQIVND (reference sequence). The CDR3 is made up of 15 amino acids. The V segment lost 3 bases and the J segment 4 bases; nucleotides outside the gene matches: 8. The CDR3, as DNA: TGTGCCAGTAGTATTTTTCGGGAGGGCCTATACGAGCAGTACTTC. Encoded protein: CASSIFREGLYEQYF. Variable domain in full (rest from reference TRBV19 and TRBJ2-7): DGGITQSPKYLFRKEGQNVTLSCEQNLNHDAMYWYRQDPGQGLRLIYYSQIVNDFQKGDIAEGYSVSREKKESFPLTVTSAQKNPTAFYLCASSIFREGLYEQYFGPGTRLTVT.

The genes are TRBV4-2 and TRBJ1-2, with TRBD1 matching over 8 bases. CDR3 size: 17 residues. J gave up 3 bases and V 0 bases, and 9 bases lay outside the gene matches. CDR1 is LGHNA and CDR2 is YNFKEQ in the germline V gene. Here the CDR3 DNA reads TGTGCCAGCAGCCAAGATCACCCGACAGGGGCGGACTATGGCTACACCTTC. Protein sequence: CASSQDHPTGADYGYTF.